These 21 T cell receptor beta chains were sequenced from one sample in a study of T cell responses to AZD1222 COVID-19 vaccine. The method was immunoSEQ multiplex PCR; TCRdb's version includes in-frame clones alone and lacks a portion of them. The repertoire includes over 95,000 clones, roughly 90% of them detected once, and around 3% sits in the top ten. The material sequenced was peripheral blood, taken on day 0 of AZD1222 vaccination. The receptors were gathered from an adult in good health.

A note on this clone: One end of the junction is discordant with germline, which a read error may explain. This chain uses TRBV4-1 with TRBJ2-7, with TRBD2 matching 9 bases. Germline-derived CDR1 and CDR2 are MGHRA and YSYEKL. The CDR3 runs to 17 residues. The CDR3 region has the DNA TGCGCCAGCAGCCAACCACTCTTGCGGGAGGGCTCCCACGAGCAGTACTTC. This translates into CASSQPLLREGSHEQYF.

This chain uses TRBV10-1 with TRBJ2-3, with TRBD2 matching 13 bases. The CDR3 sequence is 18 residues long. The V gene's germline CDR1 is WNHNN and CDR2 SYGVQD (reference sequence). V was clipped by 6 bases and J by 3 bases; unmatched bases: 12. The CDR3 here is CASSDGLAGVERTDTQYF. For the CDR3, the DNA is TGCGCCAGCAGCGACGGACTAGCGGGAGTAGAGCGAACAGATACGCAGTATTTT.

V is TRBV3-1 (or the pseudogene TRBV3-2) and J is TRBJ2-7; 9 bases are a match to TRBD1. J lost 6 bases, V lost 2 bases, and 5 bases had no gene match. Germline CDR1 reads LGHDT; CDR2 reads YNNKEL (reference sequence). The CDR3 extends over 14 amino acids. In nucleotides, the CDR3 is TGTGCCAGCAGCCAACCGGGACAGGGAGGCGAGCAGTACTTC. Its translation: CASSQPGQGGEQYF.

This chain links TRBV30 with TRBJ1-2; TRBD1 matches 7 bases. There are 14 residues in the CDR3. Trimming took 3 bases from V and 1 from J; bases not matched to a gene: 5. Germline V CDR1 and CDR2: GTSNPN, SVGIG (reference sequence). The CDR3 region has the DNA TGTGCCTGGAGCCGGGACAGAAATAACTATGGCTACACCTTC. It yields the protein CAWSRDRNNYGYTF. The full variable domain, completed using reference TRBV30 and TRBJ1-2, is SQTIHQWPATLVQPVGSPLSLECTVEGTSNPNLYWYRQAAGRGLQLLFYSVGIGQISSEVPQNLSASRPQDRQFILSSKKLLLSDSGFYLCAWSRDRNNYGYTFGSGTRLTVV.

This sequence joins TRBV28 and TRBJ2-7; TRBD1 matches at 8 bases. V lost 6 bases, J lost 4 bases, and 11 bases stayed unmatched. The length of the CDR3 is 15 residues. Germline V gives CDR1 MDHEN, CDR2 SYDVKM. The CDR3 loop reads CASRTRQGMSYEQYF. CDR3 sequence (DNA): TGTGCCAGCAGAACGAGACAGGGGATGTCTTACGAGCAGTACTTC.

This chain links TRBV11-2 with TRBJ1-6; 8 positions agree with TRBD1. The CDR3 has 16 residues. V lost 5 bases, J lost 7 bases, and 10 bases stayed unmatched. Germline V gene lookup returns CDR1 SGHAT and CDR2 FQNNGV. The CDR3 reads CASSLLGGQANSPLHF. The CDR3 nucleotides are TGTGCCAGCAGCCTCTTGGGGGGACAGGCAAATTCACCCCTCCACTTT.

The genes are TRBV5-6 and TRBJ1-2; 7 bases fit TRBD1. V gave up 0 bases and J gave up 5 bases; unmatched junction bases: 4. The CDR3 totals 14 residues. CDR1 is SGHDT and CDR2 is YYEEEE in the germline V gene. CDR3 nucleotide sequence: TGTGCCAGCAGCTTGGACAGGGGAGATTATGGCTACACCTTC. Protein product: CASSLDRGDYGYTF.

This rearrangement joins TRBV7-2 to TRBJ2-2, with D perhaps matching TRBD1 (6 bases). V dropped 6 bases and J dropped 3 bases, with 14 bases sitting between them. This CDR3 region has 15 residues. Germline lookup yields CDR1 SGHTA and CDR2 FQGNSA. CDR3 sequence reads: CASSSGTLDTGELFF. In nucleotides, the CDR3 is TGTGCCAGCAGTTCAGGGACATTAGACACCGGGGAGCTGTTTTTT.

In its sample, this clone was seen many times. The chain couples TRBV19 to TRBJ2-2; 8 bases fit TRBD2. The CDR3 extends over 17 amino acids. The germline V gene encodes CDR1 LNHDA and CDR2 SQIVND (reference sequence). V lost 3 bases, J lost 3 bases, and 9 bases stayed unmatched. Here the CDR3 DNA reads TGTGCCAGTAGTATCTCAAGCGGGAGCTTTTACACCGGGGAGCTGTTTTTT. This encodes CASSISSGSFYTGELFF.

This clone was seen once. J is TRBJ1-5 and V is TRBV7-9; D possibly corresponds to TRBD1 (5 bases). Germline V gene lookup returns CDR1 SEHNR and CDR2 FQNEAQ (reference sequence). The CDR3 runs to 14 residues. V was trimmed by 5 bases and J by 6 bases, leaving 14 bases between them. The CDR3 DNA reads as TGTGCCAGCAGCAGTGGCGACAGAATTCAGCCCCAGCATTTT. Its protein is CASSSGDRIQPQHF.

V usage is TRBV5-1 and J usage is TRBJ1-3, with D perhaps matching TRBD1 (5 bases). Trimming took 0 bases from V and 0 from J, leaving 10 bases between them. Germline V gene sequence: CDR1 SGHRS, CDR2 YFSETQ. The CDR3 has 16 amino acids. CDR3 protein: CASSLVAGGSGNTIYF. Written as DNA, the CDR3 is TGCGCCAGCAGCTTGGTGGCGGGGGGCTCTGGAAACACCATATATTTT.

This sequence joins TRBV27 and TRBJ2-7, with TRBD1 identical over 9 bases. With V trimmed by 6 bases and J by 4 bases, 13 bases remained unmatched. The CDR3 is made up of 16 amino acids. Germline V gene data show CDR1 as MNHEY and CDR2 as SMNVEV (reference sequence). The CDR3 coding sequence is TGTGCCAGCAGCACAAAAAACCCCGGGACAGGGTACGAGCAGTACTTC. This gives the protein CASSTKNPGTGYEQYF.

CDR3 bases: TGTGCCAGCAGCCCGGTAGATCCCATCTCCTACGAGCAGTACTTC. As protein: CASSPVDPISYEQYF. The chain is built from TRBV6-6 and TRBJ2-7; no clear D. V gave up 6 bases and J gave up 0 bases, with 15 bases separating them. The CDR3 sequence is 15 residues long. The germline gives CDR1 MNHNY, CDR2 SVGAGI (reference sequence).

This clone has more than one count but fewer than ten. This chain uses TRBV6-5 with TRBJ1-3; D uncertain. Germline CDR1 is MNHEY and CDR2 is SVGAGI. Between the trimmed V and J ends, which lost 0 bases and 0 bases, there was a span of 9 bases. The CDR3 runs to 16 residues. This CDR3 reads CASSYSGQSSGNTIYF. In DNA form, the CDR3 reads TGTGCCAGCAGTTACTCTGGCCAAAGCTCTGGAAACACCATATATTTT.

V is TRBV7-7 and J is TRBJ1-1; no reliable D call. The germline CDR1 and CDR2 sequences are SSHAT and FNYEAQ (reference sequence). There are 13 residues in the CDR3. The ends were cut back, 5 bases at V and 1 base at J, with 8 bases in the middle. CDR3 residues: CASSQTENTEAFF. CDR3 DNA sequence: TGTGCCAGCAGCCAAACAGAGAACACTGAAGCTTTCTTT. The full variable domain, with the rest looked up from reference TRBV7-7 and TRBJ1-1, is GAGVSQSPRYKVTKRGQDVTLRCDPISSHATLYWYQQALGQGPEFLTYFNYEAQPDKSGLPSDRFSAERPEGSISTLTIQRTEQRDSAMYRCASSQTENTEAFFGQGTRLTVV.

In nucleotides, the CDR3 is TGTGCCAGCTACAGGGACCACGAGCAGTACTTC. Residues: CASYRDHEQYF. This rearrangement joins TRBV6-5 to TRBJ2-7; D possibly corresponds to TRBD1 (6 bases). The V end was cut by 8 bases, the J end by 5 bases, with 10 bases between. CDR3 length: 11 residues. Per the germline V gene, CDR1 is MNHEY and CDR2 is SVGAGI.

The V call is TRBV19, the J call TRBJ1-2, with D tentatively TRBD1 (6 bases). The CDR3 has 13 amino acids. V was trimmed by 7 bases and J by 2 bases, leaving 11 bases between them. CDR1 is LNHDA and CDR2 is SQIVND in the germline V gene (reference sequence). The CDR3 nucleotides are TGTGCCAGTACCCCCCAGGGGAACTATGGCTACACCTTC. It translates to CASTPQGNYGYTF.

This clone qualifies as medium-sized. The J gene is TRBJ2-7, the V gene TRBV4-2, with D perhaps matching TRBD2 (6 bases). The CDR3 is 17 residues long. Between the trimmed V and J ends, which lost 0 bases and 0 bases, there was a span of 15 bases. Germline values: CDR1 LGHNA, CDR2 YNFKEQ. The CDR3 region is CASSQDEASAPSYEQYF. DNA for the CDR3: TGTGCCAGCAGCCAAGACGAGGCTAGCGCCCCCTCCTACGAGCAGTACTTC.

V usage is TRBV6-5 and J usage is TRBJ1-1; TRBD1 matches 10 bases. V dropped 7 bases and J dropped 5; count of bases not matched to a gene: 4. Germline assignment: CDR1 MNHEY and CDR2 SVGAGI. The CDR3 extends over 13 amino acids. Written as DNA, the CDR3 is TGTGCCAGCAACGACAGGGGGCGAACTGAAGCTTTCTTT. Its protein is CASNDRGRTEAFF.

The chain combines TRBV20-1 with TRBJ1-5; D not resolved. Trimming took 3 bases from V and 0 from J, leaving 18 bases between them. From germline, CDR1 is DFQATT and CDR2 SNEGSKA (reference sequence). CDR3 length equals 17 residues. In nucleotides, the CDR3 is TGCAGTGCTAGTACCCGAGTTGAAGGCTATAGCAATCAGCCCCAGCATTTT. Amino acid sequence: CSASTRVEGYSNQPQHF.

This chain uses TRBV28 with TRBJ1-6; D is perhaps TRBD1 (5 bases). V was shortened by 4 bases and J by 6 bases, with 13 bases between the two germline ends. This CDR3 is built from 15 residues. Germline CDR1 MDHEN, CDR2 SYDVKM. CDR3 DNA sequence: TGTGCCAGCAGTTGGGAGGGGACGACTAATTCACCCCTCCACTTT. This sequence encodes CASSWEGTTNSPLHF.